This T cell receptor (beta chain) was found in a study of shared clonotypes between healthy human individuals. Deep was the level at which the assay was run. TCRdb keeps only in-frame clones here, not all; method: immunoSEQ multiplex PCR. The table has some 2.1 million clones, approximately 92% seen once. Naive CD8 cells lacked CD45RO and underwent positive selection for CCR7, leaving out terminally differentiated effector memory CD45RA+ cells. Study-wide points: The represented genetic and exposure-history diversity was limited by the small number of donors. Sequencing depth was a factor that was expected to affect clonotype sharing among donors. For naive CD4 cells, roughly 5.5% of clonotypes were shared across several donors.

Looked up from germline, CDR1 is MNHEY and CDR2 is SVGAGI. V lost 6 bases to trimming and J lost 0 bases, with 8 bases between them. The CDR3 is 14 residues long. This clone was seen only a few times. Its specificity is unknown. This receptor was obtained from a man younger than 30 in good health. Some clones in this sample may be carry-over from other donors' samples. The rearrangement links TRBV6-5 to TRBJ1-4; no clear D. The source material was naive CD8+ T cells from PBMCs. CDR3 sequence reads: CASSLLPTNEKLFF. DNA of the CDR3: TGTGCCAGCAGCCTGCTACCAACTAATGAAAAACTGTTTTTT.